The 5 T cell receptor beta chains reported below all come from one sample, sequenced in a study of blood T cell repertoires in COVID-19. TCRdb's table, derived via immunoSEQ multiplex PCR, lists solely in-frame clones and lacks some. This table has approximately 97,000 clones, more than 85% appearing once. Input material: peripheral blood. Source of these receptors: a middle-aged man with active or convalescent COVID-19.

The rearrangement uses TRBV14 and TRBJ2-1; D remains ambiguous. V lost 3 bases and J 9 bases, leaving 12 bases between the germline ends. Germline V gives CDR1 SGHDN, CDR2 FVKESK. This CDR3 spans 13 amino acids. As DNA, the CDR3 is TGTGCCAGCAGCCAGTATCCGTCGGGTGAGCAGTTCTTC. It specifies CASSQYPSGEQFF.

V gene TRBV19 combines with J gene TRBJ1-4, with D unresolved. The V end lost 1 base, the J end lost 5 bases, and 8 bases lay between the germline ends. The germline V gene has CDR1 LNHDA and CDR2 SQIVND (reference sequence). The CDR3 extends over 14 amino acids. The CDR3 sequence is CASSIGPPNEKLFF. CDR3 bases: TGTGCCAGTAGTATAGGGCCTCCGAATGAAAAACTGTTTTTT.

V usage is TRBV9 and J usage is TRBJ1-1; D is unclear. Germline lookup yields CDR1 SGDLS and CDR2 YYNGEE. CDR3 length equals 15 residues. V was trimmed by 4 bases and J by 5 bases, leaving 18 bases between them. The CDR3 spells CASSPQSTSLTEAFF. The DNA of the CDR3 is TGTGCCAGCAGCCCCCAGTCGACATCTTTGACTGAAGCTTTCTTT.

The rearrangement uses TRBV24-1 and TRBJ2-2, with a tentative D call TRBD2 (5 bases). This CDR3 is built from 16 residues. V was clipped by 2 bases and J by 2 bases, with 11 bases between them. Per germline, CDR1 KGHDR and CDR2 SFDVKD. In DNA form, the CDR3 reads TGTGCCACCAGTGATTCGAGGGCTCCAAACACCGGGGAGCTGTTTTTT. It is translated as CATSDSRAPNTGELFF.

The CDR3 reads CASSLMSGQGGTQYF. For the CDR3, the DNA is TGTGCCAGCAGCTTAATGTCGGGGCAGGGAGGGACCCAGTACTTC. The chain is built from TRBV7-2 and TRBJ2-5, with D perhaps TRBD2 (6 bases). The CDR3 is made up of 15 amino acids. Between the trimmed V and J ends, which lost 2 bases and 7 bases, there was a span of 17 bases. Germline values: CDR1 SGHTA, CDR2 FQGNSA.